This T cell receptor (beta chain) is from a study of beta chain features in type 1 diabetes. Study information: What patients shared with healthy donors was a similar profile of age, gender and cell yields. The examined sorted cells totaled over 85,000,000 across samples. Study conclusions and caveats: Shorter TCRB CDR3s, moderately but significantly so, were found in Type 1 diabetes patients in all four CD4+ subsets.

About this clone itself: Its target is unknown.

Every bit of the isolated RNA underwent reverse transcription, so sequencing read expressed TCRB transcripts. The data were produced by immunoSEQ multiplex PCR, yet TCRdb's version contains in-frame clones alone and is incomplete. This table has roughly 140,000 clones, about 9.3% appearing once. Each population that was sorted was more than 98% pure. V lost 4 bases and J lost 2, with 11 bases in between. Germline V gene sequence: CDR1 SGHRS, CDR2 YFSETQ. The CDR3 consists of 14 residues. Sequenced: central memory CD4+ T cells from blood. J is TRBJ2-3 and V is TRBV5-1; unclear D gene. The receptor's source is a man in his thirties or forties with type 1 diabetes. CDR3 coding DNA: TGCGCCAGCAGCACAACAGCTTCCACAGATACGCAGTATTTT. Protein: CASSTTASTDTQYF.